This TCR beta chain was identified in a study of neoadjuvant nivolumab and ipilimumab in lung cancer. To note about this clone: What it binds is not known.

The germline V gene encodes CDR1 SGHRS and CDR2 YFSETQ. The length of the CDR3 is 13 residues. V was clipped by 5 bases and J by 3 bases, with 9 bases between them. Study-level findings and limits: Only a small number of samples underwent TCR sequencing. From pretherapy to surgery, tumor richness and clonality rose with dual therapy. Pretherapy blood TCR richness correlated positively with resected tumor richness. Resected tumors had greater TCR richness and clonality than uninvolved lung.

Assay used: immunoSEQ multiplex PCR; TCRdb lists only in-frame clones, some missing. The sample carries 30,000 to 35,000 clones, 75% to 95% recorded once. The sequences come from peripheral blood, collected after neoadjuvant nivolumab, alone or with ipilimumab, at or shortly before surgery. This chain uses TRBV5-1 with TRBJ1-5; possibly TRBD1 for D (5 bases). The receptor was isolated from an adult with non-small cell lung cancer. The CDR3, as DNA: TGCGCCAGCAGGGGGGACTTCAATCAGCCCCAGCATTTT. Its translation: CASRGDFNQPQHF.